Shown below are 8 T cell receptor beta chains from a single sample sequenced in a study of blood T cells in healthy people across ages. Primers used in a second PCR of roughly 7 to 12 cycles were a sample-barcoded 5' primer and a J-beta primer mix. TCRdb used MiXCR to reprocess the 5' RACE reads, holding one entry per CDR3 protein. Found here are under 950,000 distinct CDR3 sequences, about a fifth of them singletons; the top ten hold around a fifth. Sequenced material: blood. The source is a man aged 70 or older in good health.

This clonotype was picked up a small number of times. This chain joins TRBV29-1 and TRBJ2-7; possible D gene TRBD2, 6 bases. The germline V gene encodes CDR1 SQVTM and CDR2 ANQGSEA. This CDR3 comprises 13 residues. The germline V and J ends were trimmed by 4 bases and 2 bases, with 12 bases remaining between them. CDR3 DNA sequence: TGCAGCGTTGCCCCTAGCGTAGCCTACGAGCAGTACTTC. Translated: CSVAPSVAYEQYF.

The rearrangement uses TRBV18 and TRBJ1-1, with D uncertain. The CDR3 is 15 residues long. From germline, CDR1 is KGHSH and CDR2 LQKENI. V lost 1 base and J lost 4, with 13 bases in between. CDR3 in DNA: TGTGCCAGCTCACCACTTGGGAAGGATGGCACTGAAGCTTTCTTT. The encoded protein is CASSPLGKDGTEAFF.

V is TRBV12-3 or TRBV12-4 and J is TRBJ1-4; D is unresolved. The CDR3 length is 13 residues. Between the trimmed V and J ends, which lost 6 bases and 4 bases, there was a span of 9 bases. In nucleotides, the CDR3 is TGTGCCAGCAGGCTCCGGGTTAATGAAAAACTGTTTTTT. Translation gives CASRLRVNEKLFF.

This clonotype was observed a few times. J is TRBJ2-1 and V is TRBV4-1; 8 positions match TRBD1. Germline lookup yields CDR1 MGHRA and CDR2 YSYEKL. The V segment lost 1 base and the J segment 4 bases; nucleotides outside the gene matches: 0. This CDR3 is built from 14 residues. The CDR3 DNA is TGCGCCAGCAGCCAAGGGGACAGGTACAATGAGCAGTTCTTC. This encodes CASSQGDRYNEQFF.

The DNA for the CDR3 is TGTGCCAGCAGGCAAAGGACACCTCCCGAGCAGTACTTC. This gives the protein CASRQRTPPEQYF. The chain uses TRBV28 and TRBJ2-7; TRBD1 might be the D (5 bases). Per germline, CDR1 MDHEN and CDR2 SYDVKM. The V end was cut by 6 bases, the J end by 6 bases, with 15 bases between. This CDR3 is built from 13 residues.

J is TRBJ1-2 and V is TRBV3-1; maybe TRBD1 (5 bases). Trimming cost V 3 bases and J 4 bases, with 9 bases left between them. The CDR3 is made up of 13 amino acids. CDR1 and CDR2 (germline): LGHDT, YNNKEL (reference sequence). CDR3: CASSQPQGYGYTF. The CDR3 region has the DNA TGTGCCAGCAGCCAGCCCCAGGGCTATGGCTACACCTTC.

This clonotype has more than one count but fewer than ten. The V call is TRBV18, the J call TRBJ2-7; 11 bases are a match to TRBD1. V trimming: 5 bases; J trimming: 13 bases; junction bases outside the gene matches: 4. The CDR3 sequence is 11 residues long. The germline V gene has CDR1 KGHSH and CDR2 LQKENI. The CDR3 sequence is CASSTGTGGYF. Written as DNA, the CDR3 is TGTGCCAGCTCAACCGGGACAGGGGGATACTTC.

This clonotype showed up just a few times. This chain uses TRBV20-1 with TRBJ1-1; perhaps TRBD1 as D (5 bases). This CDR3 contains 14 residues. CDR1 is DFQATT, CDR2 SNEGSKA, per germline (reference sequence). Trimming shortened V by 1 base and J by 4 bases, and 13 bases separated the two germline ends. The CDR3 spells CSARVGGSSTEAFF. CDR3 DNA: TGCAGTGCTAGAGTTGGGGGATCAAGCACTGAAGCTTTCTTT.